This is a list of T cell receptor beta chains from one sample in a study of shared clonotypes between healthy human individuals. Measured with immunoSEQ multiplex PCR; TCRdb has only the in-frame clones, and not every one. Seen here are 950,000 to 1,100,000 clones, about three quarters observed once, and the top ten hold less than 1.5%. The source material was memory CD4+ T cells sorted from blood. The receptors here all came from a young man in good health. Both conserved end residues are part of each CDR3. D genes are given only for firm matches. Clone sizes are given selectively: once, few, many, or a class where the clone is expanded.

J gene	D gene	V gene	clone size	CDR3 DNA	CDR3 protein
TRBJ1-3	.	TRBV27	.	TGTGCCAGCAGGGGAAGCGCTGGAAACACCATATATTTT	CASRGSAGNTIYF
TRBJ2-3	.	TRBV7-2	many	TGTGCCAGCAGTCCTATAGGGGGGGCAGATACGCAGTATTTT	CASSPIGGADTQYF
TRBJ2-2	TRBD2	TRBV4-1	.	TGCGCCAGCAGCCAAGAGGGGACCGGGACTAGCAACACCGGGGAGCTGTTTTTT	CASSQEGTGTSNTGELFF
TRBJ2-5	.	TRBV5-4	few	TGTGCCAGCAGCTTGGACCGGGGTAGGGAAGAGACCCAGTACTTC	CASSLDRGREETQYF
TRBJ2-3	TRBD2	TRBV5-1	.	TGCGCCAGCAGAGGCGGGGGACGCACAGATACGCAGTATTTT	CASRGGGRTDTQYF
TRBJ1-2	.	TRBV6-1	.	TGTGCCAGCAGTGTCTGGCAGACCTATGGCTACACCTTC	CASSVWQTYGYTF
TRBJ1-4	.	TRBV2	.	TGTGCCAGCAGTGTCGGAGCGGAAGGTGAAAAACTGTTTTTT	CASSVGAEGEKLFF
TRBJ1-1	.	TRBV7-2	.	TGTGCCAGCAGCCTTGAGCGTATTGGAACTGAAGCTTTCTTT	CASSLERIGTEAFF
TRBJ1-2	.	TRBV5-1	.	TGCGCCAGTAGCGCGGACAGTAACTATGGCTACACCTTC	CASSADSNYGYTF
TRBJ2-1	.	TRBV27	.	TGTGCCAGCAGTTTTCTTGGGTACGATGAGCAGTTCTTC	CASSFLGYDEQFF
TRBJ2-3	.	TRBV10-3	.	TGTGCCATCAGGGGAAGCACAGATACGCAGTATTTT	CAIRGSTDTQYF
TRBJ1-2	TRBD1	TRBV2	few	TGTGCCAGCATCAAAACGACAGGGAACTATGGCTACACCTTC	CASIKTTGNYGYTF
TRBJ1-5	TRBD1	TRBV28	once	TGTGCCAGCAGTCGTGCCACAGGGGTCGGCAATCAGCCCCAGCATTTT	CASSRATGVGNQPQHF
TRBJ2-7	.	TRBV29-1	.	TGCAGCGTTGAAGTGAAGAAGGGGCAGCCCGAGCAGTACTTC	CSVEVKKGQPEQYF
TRBJ2-7	TRBD2	TRBV7-2	few	TGTGCCAGCAGCCTTCGGACTAGCGGGTACTCCTACGAGCAGTACTTC	CASSLRTSGYSYEQYF
TRBJ2-2	TRBD2	TRBV5-4	.	TGTGCCAGCAGCTTGGGGGGGACTAGTCATCTTGGGGAGCTGTTTTTT	CASSLGGTSHLGELFF
TRBJ2-5	.	TRBV10-3	.	TGTGCCATCAGTGAAAGAGACGAGACCCAGTACTTC	CAISERDETQYF
TRBJ2-3	TRBD2	TRBV2	.	TGTGCCAGCAGTCCCGGGACTAGCGGGGGGGCGGGCACAGATACGCAGTATTTT	CASSPGTSGGAGTDTQYF
TRBJ1-2	.	TRBV9	.	TGTGCCAGCAGCGTGCCAGGGGCCCTCGGATATGGCTACACCTTC	CASSVPGALGYGYTF
TRBJ2-1	TRBD2	TRBV10-3	few	TGTGCCATCAGTGAGTCTGGCGGGAGTGGCAGCGGTGAGCAGTTCTTC	CAISESGGSGSGEQFF
TRBJ2-5	.	TRBV7-9	.	TGTGCCAGCAGCGCGGCACTTCTCCAAGAGACCCAGTACTTC	CASSAALLQETQYF
TRBJ1-2	.	TRBV30	.	TGTGCCTGGAGCGGATTCTATGGCTACACCTTC	CAWSGFYGYTF
TRBJ2-5	TRBD2	TRBV7-2	once	TGTGCCAGCAGCCTCGGGGGACTAGCGGCAGAGACCCAGTACTTC	CASSLGGLAAETQYF
TRBJ1-2	.	TRBV28	.	TGTGCCAGCAGTTTCAGGGGATGGCGGGAAGGCTACACCTTC	CASSFRGWREGYTF
TRBJ1-2	.	TRBV6-1	.	TGTGCCAGCACCAGCGGGCCGGTTCCCTATGGCTACACCTTC	CASTSGPVPYGYTF
TRBJ1-5	.	TRBV27	once	TGTGCCAGCCCGGCCGGGGCGCTCGATAAGCCCCAGCATTTT	CASPAGALDKPQHF
TRBJ1-6	TRBD1	TRBV11-2	.	TGTGCCAGCAGGCACCCGGGACAGGGGCATTCACCCCTCCACTTT	CASRHPGQGHSPLHF
TRBJ2-7	TRBD2	TRBV7-2	.	TGTGCCAGCAGCTGGCTAGCGGGAGACGAGCAGTACTTC	CASSWLAGDEQYF
TRBJ1-2	.	TRBV28	.	TGTGCCAGCAGTTCTGGGGCCCTCTATGGCTACACCTTC	CASSSGALYGYTF
TRBJ2-5	.	TRBV7-2	.	TGTGCCAGCAGCTTAGTAGAAGAGACCCAGTACTTC	CASSLVEETQYF
TRBJ2-3	.	TRBV7-2	.	TGTGCCAGCAGCGCCTCCGCGGGGAGCACAGATACGCAGTATTTT	CASSASAGSTDTQYF
TRBJ1-2	.	TRBV6-5	many	TGTGCCAGCAGTCGGACGGCCGCTAACTATGGCTACACCTTC	CASSRTAANYGYTF
TRBJ1-5	TRBD1	TRBV4-1	.	TGCGCCAGCAGCCAGCTAGGGACAGGAAATCAGCCCCAGCATTTT	CASSQLGTGNQPQHF
TRBJ2-1	TRBD2	TRBV4-3	.	TGCGCCAGCAGCCAAGACCCATACGCTAGCGGGAGGAACAATGAGCAGTTCTTC	CASSQDPYASGRNNEQFF
TRBJ2-7	TRBD2	TRBV7-2	few	TGTGCCAGCACTTCCCCCCCGTCGCGGCGGGGGGGAGCCTACGAGCAGTACTTC	CASTSPPSRRGGAYEQYF
TRBJ2-5	TRBD2	TRBV9	few	TGTGCCAGCAGCATCGGGACTAGCGCTCAAGAGACCCAGTACTTC	CASSIGTSAQETQYF
TRBJ2-3	TRBD2	TRBV19	.	TGTGCCAGTAGTATGCTAGCGGGAGGATCAGATACGCAGTATTTT	CASSMLAGGSDTQYF